The 14 T cell receptor beta chains given below trace back to one sample, sequenced in a study of regulatory T cells in long-lasting Graves disease. Time point reported: newly diagnosed GD, antithyroid drugs for less than 3 months. Making the TCR library involved RNA that had been extracted from PBMCs. Arm-PCR with iRepertoire HTBI primers amplified the CDR3 regions for these TCR beta libraries. Via MiXCR, TCRdb re-called the multiplex PCR reads, giving one row per CDR3 protein. The repertoire holds some 320,000 distinct CDR3 sequences, with roughly 18% as singletons. Here the sequenced sample was peripheral blood mononuclear cells (PBMCs), taken at new diagnosis, from a patient treated with antithyroid drugs. All receptors come from a female donor with Graves disease.

This clonotype occurred a few times. CDR3 DNA: TGTGCCAGCAGGGGGGGGATCCTGAACACCGGGGAGCTGTTTTTT. Translating gives CASRGGILNTGELFF. This chain joins TRBV14 and TRBJ2-2, with TRBD2 matching 7 bases. CDR1 and CDR2 (germline): SGHDN, FVKESK. The CDR3 contains 15 residues. J lost 1 base, V lost 6 bases, and 5 bases had no gene match.

This clonotype has only a few counts. A much larger clone differs from this one at a single base, so this may be a read error. This chain links TRBV28 with TRBJ2-4; D perhaps matches TRBD1 (5 bases). Germline CDR1 MDHEN, CDR2 SYDVKM. This CDR3 is built from 17 residues. CDR3 sequence reads: CACSPRDSLIAKNIQYF. DNA for the CDR3: TGTGCCTGCAGTCCACGCGACAGTCTAATAGCCAAAAACATTCAGTACTTC.

The table lists this clonotype with many counts. The chain recombines TRBV20-1 with TRBJ2-1; 13 bases align to TRBD2. Germline V lookup: CDR1 DFQATT, CDR2 SNEGSKA (reference sequence). The CDR3 has 15 amino acids. V shed 3 bases and J 6 bases; nucleotides not matched to a gene: 5. In nucleotides, the CDR3 is TGCAGTGCTAGCCGAGGACTAGCGGGAGTCAATGAGCAGTTCTTC. Protein product: CSASRGLAGVNEQFF.

This clonotype was seen at least ten times. The gene calls are TRBV28 and TRBJ2-5; possible D gene TRBD1, 5 bases. The CDR3 is 15 residues long. Trimming pared 4 bases from V and 4 bases from J, leaving 16 bases between. Per germline, CDR1 MDHEN and CDR2 SYDVKM. The CDR3 sequence: CASSSGSQGGETQYF. CDR3 bases: TGTGCCAGCAGTTCAGGGTCCCAAGGTGGAGAGACCCAGTACTTC.

In this sample, this clonotype turned up a few times. The chain combines TRBV7-3 with TRBJ2-3; D may be TRBD1 (6 bases). This CDR3 is 15 amino acids long. Trimming shortened V by 2 bases and J by 5 bases, and 14 bases separated the two germline ends. In germline, CDR1 is SGHTA, CDR2 FQGTGA. The CDR3 DNA reads TGTGCCAGCAGCTTACAACAGGGCAGGATAGATACGCAGTATTTT. It yields the protein CASSLQQGRIDTQYF.

This clonotype was counted at least ten times. The CDR3 DNA sequence: TGTGCCAGCAGTTTCGACTGGGCAGGGAATTCACCCCTCCACTTT. Amino acids: CASSFDWAGNSPLHF. V is TRBV27 and J is TRBJ1-6, with a possible D match to TRBD1 (5 bases). The V and J ends lost 3 bases and 7 bases respectively, with 13 bases between them. CDR3 length equals 15 residues. CDR1 is MNHEY and CDR2 is SMNVEV in the germline V gene (reference sequence).

Worth noting for this clonotype: This clone may be a read error of a much larger clone one base away. The missing conserved phenylalanine or tryptophan at the end of this CDR3 makes a read error likely. The chain uses TRBV5-4 and TRBJ2-3, with 7 bases fitting TRBD2. The CDR3 is 17 amino acids. In germline, CDR1 is SGHNT, CDR2 YYREEE (reference sequence). The trim removed 0 bases at V and 5 bases at J, leaving 12 bases unmatched. Here the CDR3 reads CASSLGHVLATGDTQYL. The DNA of the CDR3 is TGTGCCAGCAGCTTGGGGCACGTACTAGCGACGGGAGATACGCAGTATCTT.

Note on this clonotype: This may stem from a read error, because a much larger clone lies one nucleotide away. The chain links TRBV4-1 to TRBJ2-1; D is unresolved. Germline CDR1 and CDR2: MGHRA and YSYEKL. This CDR3 is built from 17 residues. The CDR3 region has the DNA TGCGCCAGCAGCCAAGGTTTGGGGTGGCCGGATTACAATGAGCAGTCCTTC. It translates to CASSQGLGWPDYNEQSF.

The table lists this clonotype with a few counts. The V gene is TRBV15, the J gene TRBJ2-5; D may match TRBD1 or TRBD2 (7 bases each). CDR1 is LNHNV, CDR2 YYDKDF, per germline (reference sequence). V was clipped by 1 base and J by 2 bases, with 14 bases between them. The CDR3 runs to 16 residues. This CDR3 is CATSRAGGQIQETQYF. CDR3 nucleotides: TGTGCCACCAGCAGAGCGGGGGGACAGATACAAGAGACCCAGTACTTC.

This clonotype was counted at least ten times. The V and J genes are TRBV7-9 and TRBJ2-1, with D perhaps TRBD2 (6 bases). Trimming left V 5 bases short and J 5 bases short, with 16 bases between. This CDR3 is 15 amino acids long. The germline V gene has CDR1 SEHNR and CDR2 FQNEAQ (reference sequence). The CDR3 loop is CASSGTYGTNNEQFF. CDR3 DNA: TGTGCCAGCAGCGGGACTTATGGCACAAACAATGAGCAGTTCTTC.

Ten or more counts support this clonotype. The chain has TRBV12-3 or TRBV12-4 and TRBJ2-4, with D perhaps assigned TRBD1 or TRBD2 (7 bases each). The CDR3 runs to 16 residues. V lost 5 bases, J lost 1 base, and 15 bases lay in between. CDR3 sequence (DNA): TGTGCCAGCAGTCAGTTCAGGGGGGGCGCCAAAAACATTCAGTACTTC. Translation: CASSQFRGGAKNIQYF.

The table lists this clonotype with many counts. V gene TRBV20-1 combines with J gene TRBJ2-1, with D unclear. CDR1 and CDR2 (germline): DFQATT, SNEGSKA (reference sequence). This CDR3 is built from 15 residues. V was trimmed by 6 bases and J by 4 bases, leaving 19 bases between them. The CDR3 spells CSARPPRRWYNEQFF. The CDR3, as DNA: TGCAGTGCCAGACCTCCTAGGAGATGGTACAATGAGCAGTTCTTC.

This clonotype was seen many times. This chain links TRBV7-2 with TRBJ2-7, with D perhaps matching TRBD2 (6 bases). V was trimmed by 4 bases and J by 6 bases, leaving 25 bases between them. The CDR3 covers 17 residues. Germline V gene sequence: CDR1 SGHTA, CDR2 FQGNSA. DNA of the CDR3: TGTGCCAGCAGCTGCCGCGGGGCACACCAACCACCCTGCGAGCAGTACTTC. As protein: CASSCRGAHQPPCEQYF.

This clonotype was seen repeatedly, ten times or more. The V and J genes are TRBV5-1 and TRBJ2-7; D perhaps matches TRBD2 (5 bases). This CDR3 comprises 13 residues. Deletions cut 4 bases from V and 0 bases from J, with 8 bases between. Germline CDR1 and CDR2: SGHRS and YFSETQ. CDR3 nucleotides: TGCGCCAGCAGCCCCGGGGTCTCCTACGAGCAGTACTTC. Encoded protein: CASSPGVSYEQYF.